The 26 T cell receptor beta chains below all came from one sample that was sequenced in a study of OX40 agonist ivuxolimab in advanced cancers. Method: immunoSEQ multiplex PCR; TCRdb's copy keeps in-frame clones and lacks some. This table has fewer than 200,000 clones, 90% to 95% appearing once. The specimen comprised CD4+ or CD8+ T cells sorted from blood, sampled in a trial of the OX40 agonist ivuxolimab. The receptors were sampled from an adult with an advanced solid tumor such as melanoma, head and neck, liver or kidney cancer.

The rearrangement joins TRBV7-9 to TRBJ1-1; D possibly corresponds to TRBD1 (5 bases). This CDR3 is built from 15 residues. Germline values: CDR1 SEHNR, CDR2 FQNEAQ (reference sequence). Trimming removed 3 bases from V and 0 bases from J, with 11 bases in between. As DNA, the CDR3 is TGTGCCAGCAGCTTGGGACTTCAAATGAACACTGAAGCTTTCTTT. Residues: CASSLGLQMNTEAFF. The complete variable domain, with remaining parts taken from reference TRBV7-9 and TRBJ1-1, reads DTGVSQNPRHKITKRGQNVTFRCDPISEHNRLYWYRQTLGQGPEFLTYFQNEAQLEKSRLLSDRFSAERPKGSFSTLEIQRTEQGDSAMYLCASSLGLQMNTEAFFGQGTRLTVV.

J is TRBJ1-2 and V is TRBV19; 7 bases are shared with TRBD1. The junction had 7 bases not matched to a gene; V was cut back by 2 bases and J by 4 bases. In germline, CDR1 is LNHDA, CDR2 SQIVND (reference sequence). The CDR3 covers 15 residues. Here the CDR3 DNA reads TGTGCCAGTAGTATAACAGGGGTGAGCGGCTATGGCTACACCTTC. Translating it yields CASSITGVSGYGYTF.

V gene TRBV5-1 combines with J gene TRBJ2-3; weak D call: TRBD1 (6 bases). CDR3 length: 17 residues. From germline, CDR1 is SGHRS and CDR2 YFSETQ. V was trimmed by 7 bases and J by 4 bases, leaving 25 bases between them. CDR3 DNA: TGCGCCAGCTCTAAAGGGGGACACAGGGTGTTCGCAGATACGCAGTATTTT. This gives the protein CASSKGGHRVFADTQYF.

The J gene is TRBJ2-7, the V gene TRBV11-2, with a possible D match to TRBD2 (7 bases). Germline values: CDR1 SGHAT, CDR2 FQNNGV. The CDR3 loop spans 16 amino acids. The germline V and J ends were trimmed by 10 bases and 5 bases, with 27 bases remaining between them. The CDR3, as DNA: TGTGCCAATTCTTTTTACCGGGGGGCTGCTCCGGACGAGCAGTACTTC. The encoded protein is CANSFYRGAAPDEQYF.

V gene TRBV6-1 combines with J gene TRBJ1-1, with TRBD1 as a possible D gene (5 bases). The germline CDR1 and CDR2 sequences are MNHNS and SASEGT. Trimming pared 7 bases from V and 0 bases from J, leaving 12 bases between. This CDR3 is built from 14 residues. The CDR3 DNA sequence: TGTGCCAGCAATCGACAGATTATGAACACTGAAGCTTTCTTT. It yields the protein CASNRQIMNTEAFF.

V is TRBV7-2 and J is TRBJ2-3; tentatively, D is TRBD2 (7 bases). Germline values: CDR1 SGHTA, CDR2 FQGNSA. Trimming stripped 5 bases from V and 5 bases from J, with 17 bases between. The CDR3 consists of 15 residues. CDR3 residues: CASSQLRGAGDTQYF. DNA for the CDR3: TGTGCCAGCAGCCAATTACGGGGGGCAGGAGATACGCAGTATTTT.

This clone showed up just once. The chain carries TRBV6-1 and TRBJ2-1, with D perhaps matching TRBD1 or TRBD2 (5 bases each). The CDR3 covers 16 residues. V lost 4 bases and J 7 bases, leaving 20 bases between the germline ends. CDR1 is MNHNS, CDR2 SASEGT, per germline. CDR3 residues: CASSGGAIGRINEQFF. CDR3 sequence (DNA): TGTGCCAGCAGTGGAGGGGCGATTGGACGCATAAATGAGCAGTTCTTC.

The chain recombines TRBV6-5 with TRBJ2-7, with 10 bases that match TRBD1. The CDR3 runs to 15 residues. The trim removed 5 bases at V and 3 bases at J, leaving 7 bases unmatched. The germline CDR1 and CDR2 sequences are MNHEY and SVGAGI. The CDR3 reads CASSPTTGGHYEQYF. CDR3 bases: TGTGCCAGCAGTCCCACGACAGGGGGCCACTACGAGCAGTACTTC.

The V and J genes are TRBV30 and TRBJ1-5; no clear D. This CDR3 is 13 amino acids long. Germline V gives CDR1 GTSNPN, CDR2 SVGIG (reference sequence). V gave up 2 bases and J gave up 5 bases, with 10 bases separating them. In DNA form, the CDR3 reads TGTGCCTGGAGTAGTCCACAATATCAGCCCCAGCATTTT. Its translation: CAWSSPQYQPQHF. Full variable domain (remainder filled in from reference TRBV30 and TRBJ1-5): SQTIHQWPATLVQPVGSPLSLECTVEGTSNPNLYWYRQAAGRGLQLLFYSVGIGQISSEVPQNLSASRPQDRQFILSSKKLLLSDSGFYLCAWSSPQYQPQHFGDGTRLSIL.

The genes are TRBV28 and TRBJ1-2, with 10 bases aligning to TRBD1. The CDR3 is made up of 15 amino acids. V was clipped by 8 bases and J by 3 bases; unmatched bases: 9. Germline values: CDR1 MDHEN, CDR2 SYDVKM. For the CDR3, the DNA is TGTGCCAGCCTCCCCCTGGGACAGGGGTACTATGGCTACACCTTC. Translating gives CASLPLGQGYYGYTF.

The J gene is TRBJ1-1, the V gene TRBV5-6, with TRBD1 matching 12 bases. CDR1 is SGHDT, CDR2 YYEEEE, per germline. The V gene end was trimmed by 4 bases and the J gene end by 1 base; junction bases not matched to a gene: 8. The CDR3 length is 17 residues. CDR3 sequence reads: CASSPFRDRGRNTEAFF. The CDR3 DNA is TGTGCCAGCAGCCCATTCCGGGACAGGGGGCGGAACACTGAAGCTTTCTTT.

The V gene is TRBV28, the J gene TRBJ2-5; the D gene is possibly TRBD1 (5 bases). The germline V and J ends were trimmed by 6 bases and 2 bases, with 19 bases remaining between them. From germline, CDR1 is MDHEN and CDR2 SYDVKM. The CDR3 contains 16 residues. The DNA of the CDR3 is TGTGCCAGCAGCCCTGTGCCAGGGTCCCAGCAAGAGACCCAGTACTTC. Amino acid sequence: CASSPVPGSQQETQYF.

The chain uses TRBV7-2 and TRBJ2-1, with D hard to call. Germline loops: CDR1 SGHTA, CDR2 FQGNSA. Trimming removed 1 base at V and 15 bases at J, with 16 bases between. CDR3 length: 13 residues. CDR3 bases: TGTGCCAGCAGCTTAGAAGGAAGCCGGATCAGGTTCTTC. This sequence encodes CASSLEGSRIRFF.

The rearrangement uses TRBV6-5 and TRBJ1-5; D is unresolved. The CDR3 consists of 15 residues. With 1 base removed from V and 4 bases from J, the gap between germline ends came to 11 bases. The germline V gene encodes CDR1 MNHEY and CDR2 SVGAGI. The CDR3 protein is CASSYYGDPNQPQHF. In DNA form, the CDR3 reads TGTGCCAGCAGTTACTACGGAGATCCGAATCAGCCCCAGCATTTT.

The chain couples TRBV9 to TRBJ1-1; TRBD1 is a possible D gene (5 bases). Trimming removed 3 bases at V and 5 bases at J, with 20 bases between. This CDR3 spans 16 amino acids. The germline CDR1 and CDR2 sequences are SGDLS and YYNGEE. For the CDR3, the DNA is TGTGCCAGCAGCGAGGGGCCGAGGGCGAGGGGTACTGAAGCTTTCTTT. Protein product: CASSEGPRARGTEAFF.

The V call is TRBV5-4, the J call TRBJ2-7, with TRBD2 matching 13 bases. After removal of 0 bases from V and 7 bases from J, the junction contained 7 bases not matched to a gene. This CDR3 comprises 16 residues. Germline assignment: CDR1 SGHNT and CDR2 YYREEE (reference sequence). CDR3 in amino acids: CASSLGTSGRAGEQYF. As DNA, the CDR3 is TGTGCCAGCAGCTTGGGTACTAGCGGGAGGGCCGGGGAGCAGTACTTC.

The CDR3 coding sequence is TGTGCCAGCAGCGTAGGGTGGGGTTACGAGCAGTACTTC. Amino acid sequence: CASSVGWGYEQYF. V is TRBV9 and J is TRBJ2-7; D remains ambiguous. Trimming left V 0 bases short and J 4 bases short, with 8 bases between. The CDR3 totals 13 residues. Germline V gives CDR1 SGDLS, CDR2 YYNGEE. Based on the CDR3 plus reference TRBV9 and TRBJ2-7, the full variable domain is DSGVTQTPKHLITATGQRVTLRCSPRSGDLSVYWYQQSLDQGLQFLIQYYNGEERAKGNILERFSAQQFPDLHSELNLSSLELGDSALYFCASSVGWGYEQYFGPGTRLTVT.

The rearrangement joins TRBV7-8 to TRBJ1-1; D might be TRBD1 (6 bases). Germline assignment: CDR1 SGHVS and CDR2 FQNEAQ. Trimming removed 0 bases from V and 6 bases from J, with 11 bases in between. The CDR3 sequence is 14 residues long. CDR3 in DNA: TGTGCCAGCAGCTTAGCGCGGGGGGGCTCTGAAGCTTTCTTT. Protein product: CASSLARGGSEAFF.

The rearrangement links TRBV2 to TRBJ1-5; no clear D. This CDR3 has 16 residues. Germline-derived CDR1 and CDR2 are SNHLY and FYNNEI. V lost 6 bases and J 2 bases, leaving 17 bases between the germline ends. The CDR3 region is CASRMPTGSGNQPQHF. The CDR3 nucleotides read TGTGCCAGCAGGATGCCCACGGGGAGTGGCAATCAGCCCCAGCATTTT.

The chain uses TRBV7-2 and TRBJ2-4, with 10 bases matching TRBD2. In germline, CDR1 is SGHTA, CDR2 FQGNSA. V shed 5 bases and J 6 bases; nucleotides not matched to a gene: 10. The CDR3 runs to 16 residues. This CDR3 is CASSPLGSGGRNIQYF. In DNA form, the CDR3 reads TGTGCCAGCAGCCCCCTGGGTAGCGGGGGGAGAAACATTCAGTACTTC.

The V call is TRBV6-1, the J call TRBJ1-5; TRBD1 might be the D (5 bases). Trimming removed 1 base at V and 10 bases at J, with 14 bases between. This CDR3 contains 14 residues. In germline, CDR1 is MNHNS, CDR2 SASEGT. The CDR3 DNA is TGTGCCAGCAGTGAAGATCAGACAGACGGCCCCCAGCATTTT. Encoded protein: CASSEDQTDGPQHF.

The chain couples TRBV7-2 to TRBJ1-2, with a weak D call TRBD1 (6 bases). V lost 3 bases and J lost 2, with 7 bases in between. The germline CDR1 and CDR2 sequences are SGHTA and FQGNSA. The CDR3 consists of 13 residues. This CDR3 reads CASSFGGNYGYTF. CDR3 bases: TGTGCCAGCAGCTTCGGGGGCAACTATGGCTACACCTTC.

The rearrangement links TRBV27 to TRBJ2-7; 11 bases line up with TRBD2. Trimming cost V 0 bases and J 12 bases; bases outside gene matches: 4. CDR3 length: 13 amino acids. CDR1 and CDR2 from the germline V gene are MNHEY and SMNVEV (reference sequence). DNA of the CDR3: TGTGCCAGCAGTTTATCGGGACTAGCGGTTTGGTACTTC. Translated: CASSLSGLAVWYF.

This rearrangement joins TRBV27 to TRBJ2-6; 7 bases line up with TRBD2. CDR3 length: 16 amino acids. Germline V CDR1 and CDR2: MNHEY, SMNVEV (reference sequence). Losses at the gene ends were 3 bases for V and 4 bases for J; bases not matched to a gene: 6. CDR3 loop: CASSFGPGGGANVLTF. The CDR3 DNA reads TGTGCCAGCAGTTTCGGTCCGGGGGGAGGGGCCAACGTCCTGACTTTC.

The chain uses TRBV19 and TRBJ1-5, with D possibly being TRBD1 (5 bases). V lost 8 bases and J 3 bases, leaving 14 bases between the germline ends. CDR1 is LNHDA, CDR2 SQIVND, per germline (reference sequence). The CDR3 has 14 amino acids. The CDR3 protein is CASGPGGNNQPQHF. Here the CDR3 DNA reads TGTGCCAGTGGTCCCGGGGGGAACAATCAGCCCCAGCATTTT.

The table lists this clone with a count of one. Here the CDR3 reads CASSLGQGDTKRAYEQYF. CDR3 DNA sequence: TGTGCCAGCAGCTTAGGGCAGGGGGACACTAAGAGGGCCTACGAGCAGTACTTC. The V call is TRBV5-4, the J call TRBJ2-7; 7 nucleotides match TRBD1. This CDR3 is built from 18 residues. Germline V gene sequence: CDR1 SGHNT, CDR2 YYREEE (reference sequence). V was pared by 2 bases and J by 2 bases, with 16 bases of the junction left unmatched.